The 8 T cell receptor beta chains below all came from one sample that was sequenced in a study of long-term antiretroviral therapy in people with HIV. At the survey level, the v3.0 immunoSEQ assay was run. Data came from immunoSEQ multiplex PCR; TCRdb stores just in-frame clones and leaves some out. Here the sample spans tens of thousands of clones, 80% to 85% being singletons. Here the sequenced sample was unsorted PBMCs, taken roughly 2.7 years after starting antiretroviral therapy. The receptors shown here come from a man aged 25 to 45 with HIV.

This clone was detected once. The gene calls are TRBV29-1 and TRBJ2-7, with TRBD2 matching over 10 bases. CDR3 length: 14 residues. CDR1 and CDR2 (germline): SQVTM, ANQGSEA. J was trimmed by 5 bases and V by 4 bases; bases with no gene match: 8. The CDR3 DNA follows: TGCAGCGTTGTAGGGGCTAGCGGGGGCCACGAGCAGTACTTC. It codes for CSVVGASGGHEQYF.

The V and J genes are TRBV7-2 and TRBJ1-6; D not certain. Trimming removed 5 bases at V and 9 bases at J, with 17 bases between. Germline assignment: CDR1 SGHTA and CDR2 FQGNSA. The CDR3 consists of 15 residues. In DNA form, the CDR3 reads TGTGCCAGCAGCCCGACACCGAGAGGCGGTTCACCCCTCCACTTT. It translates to CASSPTPRGGSPLHF.

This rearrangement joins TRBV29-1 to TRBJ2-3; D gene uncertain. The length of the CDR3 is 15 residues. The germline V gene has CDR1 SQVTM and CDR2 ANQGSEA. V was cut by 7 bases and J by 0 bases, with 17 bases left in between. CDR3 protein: CSARPLGASTDTQYF. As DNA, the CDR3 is TGCAGCGCCCGCCCCCTGGGTGCTAGCACAGATACGCAGTATTTT.

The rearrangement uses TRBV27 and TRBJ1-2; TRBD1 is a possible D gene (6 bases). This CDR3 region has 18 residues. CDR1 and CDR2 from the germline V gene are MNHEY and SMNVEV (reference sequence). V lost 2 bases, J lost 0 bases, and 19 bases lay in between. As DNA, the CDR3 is TGTGCCAGCAGTTTAGCAGTTGGCCAGGGGCTAGCTAACTATGGCTACACCTTC. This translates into CASSLAVGQGLANYGYTF.

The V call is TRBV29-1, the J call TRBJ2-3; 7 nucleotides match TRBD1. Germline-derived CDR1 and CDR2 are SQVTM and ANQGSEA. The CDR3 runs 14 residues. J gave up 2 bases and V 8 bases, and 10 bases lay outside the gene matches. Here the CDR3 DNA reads TGCAGCATCCGCCCGGGACAGAACACAGATACGCAGTATTTT. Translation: CSIRPGQNTDTQYF.

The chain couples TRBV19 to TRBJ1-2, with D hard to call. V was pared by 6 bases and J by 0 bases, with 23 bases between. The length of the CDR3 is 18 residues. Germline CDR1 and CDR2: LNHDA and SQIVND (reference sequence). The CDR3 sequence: CASRIDGRRSSANYGYTF. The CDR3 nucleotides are TGTGCCAGTAGGATCGATGGGAGGCGGTCCTCCGCTAACTATGGCTACACCTTC. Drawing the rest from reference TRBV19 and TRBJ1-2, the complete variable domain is DGGITQSPKYLFRKEGQNVTLSCEQNLNHDAMYWYRQDPGQGLRLIYYSQIVNDFQKGDIAEGYSVSREKKESFPLTVTSAQKNPTAFYLCASRIDGRRSSANYGYTFGSGTRLTVV.

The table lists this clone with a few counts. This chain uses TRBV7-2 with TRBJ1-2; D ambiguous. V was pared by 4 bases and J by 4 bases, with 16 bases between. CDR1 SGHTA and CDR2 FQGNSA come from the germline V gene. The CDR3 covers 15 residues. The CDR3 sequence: CASSSLGPGLYGYTF. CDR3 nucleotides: TGTGCCAGCAGCTCGCTGGGTCCGGGCCTCTATGGCTACACCTTC.

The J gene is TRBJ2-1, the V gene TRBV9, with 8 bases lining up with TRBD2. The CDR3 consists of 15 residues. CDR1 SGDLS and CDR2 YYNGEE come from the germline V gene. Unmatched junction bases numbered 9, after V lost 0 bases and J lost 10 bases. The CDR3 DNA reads TGTGCCAGCAGCGTAGCACAAGCGGGAGTGGGGGAGCAGTTCTTC. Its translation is CASSVAQAGVGEQFF.